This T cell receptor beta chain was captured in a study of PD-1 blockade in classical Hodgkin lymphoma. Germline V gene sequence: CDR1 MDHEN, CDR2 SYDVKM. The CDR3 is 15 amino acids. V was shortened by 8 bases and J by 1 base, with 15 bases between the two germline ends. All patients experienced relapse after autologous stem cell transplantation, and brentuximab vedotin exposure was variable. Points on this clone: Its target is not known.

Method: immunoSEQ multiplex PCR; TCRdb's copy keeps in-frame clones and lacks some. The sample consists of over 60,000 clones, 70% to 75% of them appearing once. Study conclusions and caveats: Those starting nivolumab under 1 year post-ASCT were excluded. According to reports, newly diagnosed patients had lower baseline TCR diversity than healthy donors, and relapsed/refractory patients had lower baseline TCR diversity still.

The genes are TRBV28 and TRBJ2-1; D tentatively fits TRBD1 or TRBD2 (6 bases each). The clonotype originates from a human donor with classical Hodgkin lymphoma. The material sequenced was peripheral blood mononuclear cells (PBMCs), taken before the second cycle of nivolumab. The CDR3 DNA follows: TGTGCCAGCGGGATAGGGGGGAGTTCCTACAATGAGCAGTTCTTC. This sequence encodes CASGIGGSSYNEQFF.